This is a list of T cell receptor beta chains from one sample in a study of blood T cell repertoires in COVID-19. Only in-frame clones appear in the TCRdb table, and some are missing; sequencing was by immunoSEQ multiplex PCR. The sample holds tens of thousands of clones; over 75% are singletons and the top ten take under 6%. Sequences were obtained from peripheral blood. The receptors were sampled from a woman aged 60-75 years with acute or convalescent COVID-19. The conserved cysteine and the conserved F or W are not part of the CDR3 here. The D gene is left open where the match is weak.

TRBJ2-5,TRBV4-2,TRBD2,ASSQGGVGETQY
TRBJ2-7,TRBV7-2,TRBD2,ASSLAAGGSYNEQY
TRBJ2-1,TRBV7-9,TRBD2,ASPRGAGSYNEQF
TRBJ2-1,TRBV27,TRBD2,ASSLSGLAAWAGNEQF
TRBJ2-7,TRBV27,TRBD1,ASSDRDRAMNEQY
TRBJ1-3,TRBV5-8,.,ASSSGWTIY
TRBJ2-7,TRBV5-6,TRBD1,ASSYSWTGTYEQY
TRBJ2-3,TRBV9,TRBD1,ASSVEGQAEPQY
TRBJ1-1,TRBV4-2,.,ASSQVAGNTEAF
TRBJ1-4,TRBV23-1,.,ASSETAVNEKLF
TRBJ2-2,TRBV29-1,.,SVDPGGANTGELF
TRBJ2-2,TRBV5-8,.,ASSLYRNTGELF
TRBJ2-5,TRBV9,TRBD2,ASSVIRGDQETQY
TRBJ2-7,TRBV28,TRBD2,ASSLWTLSASGIGYEQY
TRBJ1-2,TRBV12-5,TRBD1,ASGLGRQGKSYGYT
TRBJ2-5,TRBV29-1,TRBD1,SVAGQTGQGKETQY
TRBJ2-7,TRBV27,.,ASSARGAGGFEQY
TRBJ2-7,TRBV6-2/TRBV6-3,.,ASSSIAVSYEQY
TRBJ1-1,TRBV12-3/TRBV12-4,.,ASSSPVNTEAF
TRBJ1-2,TRBV7-2,.,ASSPTGGYGYT
TRBJ2-2,TRBV10-2,TRBD1,ASSPTGGVGGELF
TRBJ1-5,TRBV19,TRBD1,ASREGQAVDQPQH
TRBJ2-5,TRBV4-3,.,ASSPTGRAGQETQY
TRBJ1-4,TRBV19,TRBD1,ASSIGGQSNEKLF
TRBJ2-2,TRBV6-5,TRBD1,ASRDRGYTGELF
TRBJ2-4,TRBV7-9,TRBD1,ASSFESGQGY
TRBJ2-7,TRBV14,TRBD1,ASSRRDRGREQY
TRBJ2-5,TRBV4-1,.,ASSHNRGGETQY
TRBJ2-7,TRBV7-7,.,ASSLGPEGSNEQY
TRBJ1-6,TRBV6-5,TRBD1,ASRRGQGYNSPLH
TRBJ2-7,TRBV6-2/TRBV6-3,.,ASSSWTDDYEQY
TRBJ2-6,TRBV18,TRBD1,ASSGQDSGANVLT
TRBJ2-1,TRBV28,TRBD2,ASSFTLAGGASEQF
TRBJ2-5,TRBV11-1,TRBD1,ASSLVEQGMETQY
TRBJ1-1,TRBV15,.,ATSRSSVNTEAF
TRBJ2-2,TRBV2,.,ASSGGSPRSISGELF
TRBJ2-2,TRBV27,.,ASSLLAGQGTGELF
TRBJ2-1,TRBV7-9,.,ASSFGNEQF
TRBJ1-1,TRBV29-1,TRBD1,SVADRYLEAF
TRBJ1-1,TRBV5-1,.,ASSLPGQNTEAF
TRBJ2-5,TRBV10-3,TRBD2,AIRDPSGGEETQY
TRBJ2-3,TRBV20-1,TRBD2,SASVGTSGIADTQY
TRBJ1-1,TRBV29-1,.,SVEVVKVEVSTEAF
TRBJ1-1,TRBV6-5,.,ASSRLLEGVAF
TRBJ2-5,TRBV5-5,TRBD1,ASSSRGRQETQY
TRBJ1-1,TRBV5-1,.,ASSWGGQNTEAF
TRBJ1-1,TRBV29-1,TRBD1,SENPTGGGTEAF
TRBJ1-2,TRBV2,TRBD1,ASSEGTGARYGYT
TRBJ2-1,TRBV5-1,.,ASSQTYNEQF
TRBJ1-2,TRBV19,.,ASSIEGLRGYGYT
TRBJ2-1,TRBV19,.,ASSIGGAWNEQF
TRBJ2-5,TRBV5-6,TRBD2,ASSWSGSRETQY
TRBJ1-2,TRBV19,TRBD1,ASSMGQGWYGYT
TRBJ2-1,TRBV6-5,TRBD1,ASSYSGQAINEQF
TRBJ1-1,TRBV7-8,.,ASSLAEDLSAF
TRBJ1-5,TRBV7-2,TRBD1,ASSPRTGQDQPQH